Listed below are T cell receptor beta chains from one sample, sequenced in a study of cytomegalovirus exposure and HLA in healthy donors. Only in-frame clones appear in the TCRdb table, and some are missing; sequencing was by immunoSEQ multiplex PCR. This table holds more than 90,000 clones, around 81% found once. The sequencing input was PBMCs. These receptors originate from a woman aged 70-85 years in good health and CMV-seropositive. CDR3s include the opening cysteine and the closing phenylalanine or tryptophan. The order of the fields is CDR3 DNA, CDR3 protein, D gene, clone size, J gene, V gene. D genes are given only for firm matches. Part of the rows lack a size; the others show once, few, many or a class for expanded clones.

cdr3_nt: TGTGCCAGTAAGAACGGGTCCTCCTACGAGCAGTACTTC; cdr3_aa: CASKNGSSYEQYF; d_call: NA; clone_size: NA; j_call: TRBJ2-7; v_call: TRBV19
cdr3_nt: TGCAGCGTCCGGGGGTCTGGAGGAGGGTATGGCTACACCTTC; cdr3_aa: CSVRGSGGGYGYTF; d_call: NA; clone_size: once; j_call: TRBJ1-2; v_call: TRBV29-1
cdr3_nt: TGTGCCAGCTCACCTACAGGGGTCGAGCAGTACTTC; cdr3_aa: CASSPTGVEQYF; d_call: TRBD1; clone_size: NA; j_call: TRBJ2-7; v_call: TRBV18
cdr3_nt: TGTGCCAGCAGCTCGTCGGGACAGGGGGCCGGCGAGCAGTACTTC; cdr3_aa: CASSSSGQGAGEQYF; d_call: TRBD1; clone_size: once; j_call: TRBJ2-7; v_call: TRBV7-8
cdr3_nt: TGTGCCTGGACCGGAGATTGGGACTTCAACAATGAGCAGTTCTTC; cdr3_aa: CAWTGDWDFNNEQFF; d_call: NA; clone_size: NA; j_call: TRBJ2-1; v_call: TRBV30
cdr3_nt: TGTGCCAGCAGTTTCAGGGTGACCTACAATGAGCAGTTCTTC; cdr3_aa: CASSFRVTYNEQFF; d_call: NA; clone_size: once; j_call: TRBJ2-1; v_call: TRBV27
cdr3_nt: TGTGCCAGCATCAATTCCGGACAGGGGCCTTATAGCAATCAGCCCCAGCATTTT; cdr3_aa: CASINSGQGPYSNQPQHF; d_call: TRBD1; clone_size: NA; j_call: TRBJ1-5; v_call: TRBV28
cdr3_nt: TGCGCCAGCAGCCAAGGACTAGAATCCTACGAGCAGTACTTC; cdr3_aa: CASSQGLESYEQYF; d_call: NA; clone_size: NA; j_call: TRBJ2-7; v_call: TRBV4-3
cdr3_nt: TGCAGCGTTGGACTAGCGGGTGGTAAGGGGGAGACCCAGTACTTC; cdr3_aa: CSVGLAGGKGETQYF; d_call: TRBD2; clone_size: NA; j_call: TRBJ2-5; v_call: TRBV29-1
cdr3_nt: TGTGCCAGTAGTTTAACAGGGTACCAGCCCCAGCATTTT; cdr3_aa: CASSLTGYQPQHF; d_call: NA; clone_size: once; j_call: TRBJ1-5; v_call: TRBV19
cdr3_nt: TGTGCCAGCTCACCCGAACAGGGACAAGAGACCCAGTACTTC; cdr3_aa: CASSPEQGQETQYF; d_call: NA; clone_size: NA; j_call: TRBJ2-5; v_call: TRBV18
cdr3_nt: TGTGCCAGCAGTTACACAGGGGACCACGAGCAGTACTTC; cdr3_aa: CASSYTGDHEQYF; d_call: TRBD1; clone_size: NA; j_call: TRBJ2-7; v_call: TRBV7-3
cdr3_nt: TGTGCCAGCAGTCGCGGGGGGGCACGGTTAGCTTTCTTT; cdr3_aa: CASSRGGARLAFF; d_call: NA; clone_size: NA; j_call: TRBJ1-1; v_call: TRBV6-5
cdr3_nt: TGTGCCAGCTCACCGGGACTAGGGGGGGAGACCCAGTACTTC; cdr3_aa: CASSPGLGGETQYF; d_call: TRBD2; clone_size: NA; j_call: TRBJ2-5; v_call: TRBV18
cdr3_nt: TGTGCCAGCAGTTTTTGGGACACAGCCTACGAGCAGTACTTC; cdr3_aa: CASSFWDTAYEQYF; d_call: NA; clone_size: few; j_call: TRBJ2-7; v_call: TRBV6-5
cdr3_nt: TGTGCCAGCAGCCCCCGCGGAGCAGGGATCCGTGGCTACACCTTC; cdr3_aa: CASSPRGAGIRGYTF; d_call: NA; clone_size: NA; j_call: TRBJ1-2; v_call: TRBV7-2
cdr3_nt: TGTGCCAGCAGGGTAGCGGGAGGCACCTACGAGCAGTACTTC; cdr3_aa: CASRVAGGTYEQYF; d_call: TRBD2; clone_size: NA; j_call: TRBJ2-7; v_call: TRBV7-2
cdr3_nt: TGTGCTAGTGGTTTGTGGAGCGAGCAGTACTTC; cdr3_aa: CASGLWSEQYF; d_call: NA; clone_size: NA; j_call: TRBJ2-7; v_call: TRBV12-5
cdr3_nt: TGTGCCAGTAGTCCAGGGACAGGGGGCGCGAGTCGCTACGAGCAGTACTTC; cdr3_aa: CASSPGTGGASRYEQYF; d_call: TRBD1; clone_size: NA; j_call: TRBJ2-7; v_call: TRBV19
cdr3_nt: TGTGCCAGCAGTTCGGGACAGGGACCGGGGTGGGGTGGCTACACCTTC; cdr3_aa: CASSSGQGPGWGGYTF; d_call: TRBD1; clone_size: NA; j_call: TRBJ1-2; v_call: TRBV27
cdr3_nt: TGCGCCAGCAGCCAAGAGACGGGAGCAGGCAGACAGCCCCAGCATTTT; cdr3_aa: CASSQETGAGRQPQHF; d_call: NA; clone_size: NA; j_call: TRBJ1-5; v_call: TRBV4-3
cdr3_nt: TGCGCCAGCAGCCAAGATCAACGGACAGTTAACTATGGCTACACCTTC; cdr3_aa: CASSQDQRTVNYGYTF; d_call: NA; clone_size: NA; j_call: TRBJ1-2; v_call: TRBV4-3
cdr3_nt: TGTGCCAGCAGCTTAACGGGGAAGACGTCCTACGAGCAGTACTTC; cdr3_aa: CASSLTGKTSYEQYF; d_call: NA; clone_size: NA; j_call: TRBJ2-7; v_call: TRBV5-6
cdr3_nt: TGTGCCTGGACACCAGGGGCGCCCACTGAAGCTTTCTTT; cdr3_aa: CAWTPGAPTEAFF; d_call: NA; clone_size: NA; j_call: TRBJ1-1; v_call: TRBV30
cdr3_nt: TGTGCCATCAGGGAGTCTGGACTAGCGGGAAGGAGGAGGTCCTACAATGAGCAGTTCTTC; cdr3_aa: CAIRESGLAGRRRSYNEQFF; d_call: TRBD2; clone_size: NA; j_call: TRBJ2-1; v_call: TRBV10-3
cdr3_nt: TGCGCCAGCAGCCAAGTAGGACAATTCTACGAGCAGTACTTC; cdr3_aa: CASSQVGQFYEQYF; d_call: NA; clone_size: NA; j_call: TRBJ2-7; v_call: TRBV4-1
cdr3_nt: TGTGCCAGCAGCGTAGTTGGGGGCCACTCTGGAAACACCATATATTTT; cdr3_aa: CASSVVGGHSGNTIYF; d_call: NA; clone_size: NA; j_call: TRBJ1-3; v_call: TRBV9
cdr3_nt: TGTGCCACCTCACGGGACAGCGGCTACAATGAGCAGTTCTTC; cdr3_aa: CATSRDSGYNEQFF; d_call: TRBD1; clone_size: NA; j_call: TRBJ2-1; v_call: TRBV6-1
cdr3_nt: TGTGCCAGTAGTATAGATCTACCTAGCGGGAGGGCCTTCAAGGAGACCCAGTACTTC; cdr3_aa: CASSIDLPSGRAFKETQYF; d_call: TRBD2; clone_size: NA; j_call: TRBJ2-5; v_call: TRBV19
cdr3_nt: TGTGCCAGCTCATCCTCCGGGACAGGGTTTTCCTACGAGCAGTACTTC; cdr3_aa: CASSSSGTGFSYEQYF; d_call: TRBD1; clone_size: NA; j_call: TRBJ2-7; v_call: TRBV18
cdr3_nt: TGTGCCACCAGCAAAGAGTCTAGGGGTTCCGAGCAGTACTTC; cdr3_aa: CATSKESRGSEQYF; d_call: NA; clone_size: NA; j_call: TRBJ2-7; v_call: TRBV15
cdr3_nt: TGTGCCAGCAGTCCCACTAGCGGGGGGTTCACAGATACGCAGTATTTT; cdr3_aa: CASSPTSGGFTDTQYF; d_call: TRBD2; clone_size: NA; j_call: TRBJ2-3; v_call: TRBV27
cdr3_nt: TGCGCCAGCAGCACAGGGGTGGGCTCTGGGGCCAACGTCCTGACTTTC; cdr3_aa: CASSTGVGSGANVLTF; d_call: TRBD1; clone_size: NA; j_call: TRBJ2-6; v_call: TRBV5-1
cdr3_nt: TGTGCCAGCAGACTTGGACAGGTGAACACTGAAGCTTTCTTT; cdr3_aa: CASRLGQVNTEAFF; d_call: TRBD1; clone_size: NA; j_call: TRBJ1-1; v_call: TRBV6-5
cdr3_nt: TGTGCCAGTAGTACTATAGCGGGATCAGATACGCAGTATTTT; cdr3_aa: CASSTIAGSDTQYF; d_call: TRBD2; clone_size: NA; j_call: TRBJ2-3; v_call: TRBV19
cdr3_nt: TGTGCCAGCAAAGCCGGGGGGAGAAACACCGGGGAGCTGTTTTTT; cdr3_aa: CASKAGGRNTGELFF; d_call: TRBD2; clone_size: once; j_call: TRBJ2-2; v_call: TRBV2
cdr3_nt: TGTGCCAGCAGTGAAGCCCTTAGCAATCAGCCCCAGCATTTT; cdr3_aa: CASSEALSNQPQHF; d_call: NA; clone_size: NA; j_call: TRBJ1-5; v_call: TRBV6-1